This T cell receptor beta chain was found in a study of shared clonotypes between healthy human individuals. Profiling relied on immunoSEQ multiplex PCR, and the TCRdb table lists in-frame clones only, not all of them. Counted here are some 2,100,000 clones, about 92% occurring once; the ten biggest clones make up under 2%. Naive CD8 cells comprised CD45RO-negative, CCR7-positively selected cells, excluding terminally differentiated effector memory CD45RA+ cells. Germline V gene sequence: CDR1 SQVTM, CDR2 ANQGSEA. The V end was cut by 5 bases, the J end by 11 bases, with 16 bases between. This CDR3 is 12 amino acids long.

Sequenced: naive CD8+ T cells from PBMCs. This rearrangement joins TRBV29-1 to TRBJ2-1, with D tentatively TRBD1 or TRBD2 (6 bases each). The receptor comes from a man younger than 35 in good health. Some clones in this sample may be carry-over from other donors' samples. CDR3 in amino acids: CSVSVGGRQQFF. DNA for the CDR3: TGCAGCGTTAGCGTGGGGGGCAGGCAGCAGTTCTTC.